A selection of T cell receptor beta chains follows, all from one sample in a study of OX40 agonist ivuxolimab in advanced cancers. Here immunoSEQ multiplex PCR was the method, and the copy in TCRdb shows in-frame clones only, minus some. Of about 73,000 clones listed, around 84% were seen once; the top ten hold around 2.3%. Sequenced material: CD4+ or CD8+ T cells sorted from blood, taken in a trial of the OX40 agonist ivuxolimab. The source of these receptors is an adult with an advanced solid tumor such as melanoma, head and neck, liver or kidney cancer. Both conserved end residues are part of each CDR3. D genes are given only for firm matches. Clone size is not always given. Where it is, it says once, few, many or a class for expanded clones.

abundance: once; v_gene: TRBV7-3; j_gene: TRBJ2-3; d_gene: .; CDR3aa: CASSLSSTSGSRDTQYF; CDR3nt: TGTGCCAGCAGCTTATCGAGTACCAGCGGGTCACGAGATACGCAGTATTTT
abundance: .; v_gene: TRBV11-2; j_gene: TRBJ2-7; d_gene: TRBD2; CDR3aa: CASSLVVAGDYEQYF; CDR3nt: TGTGCCAGCAGCTTAGTGGTAGCGGGGGATTACGAGCAGTACTTC
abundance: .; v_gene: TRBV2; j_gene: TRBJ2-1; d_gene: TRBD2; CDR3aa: CASSASGTSYNEQFF; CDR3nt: TGTGCCAGCAGTGCTAGCGGGACCTCCTACAATGAGCAGTTCTTC
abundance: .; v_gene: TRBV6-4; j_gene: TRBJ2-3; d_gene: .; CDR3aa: CASSPRVADTQYF; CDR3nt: TGTGCCAGCAGTCCTCGGGTCGCAGATACGCAGTATTTT
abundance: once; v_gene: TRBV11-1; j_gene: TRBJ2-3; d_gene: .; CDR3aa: CASIDGGEQYF; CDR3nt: TGTGCCAGCATCGACGGCGGGGAGCAGTATTTT
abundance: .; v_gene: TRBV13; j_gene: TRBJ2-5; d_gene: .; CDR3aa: CASSRVEGLETQYF; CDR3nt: TGTGCCAGCAGCCGGGTCGAAGGCCTGGAGACCCAGTACTTC
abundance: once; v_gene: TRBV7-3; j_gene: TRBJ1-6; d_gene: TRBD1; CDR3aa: CASSLGARGLNSPLHF; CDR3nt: TGTGCCAGCAGCTTAGGGGCCAGGGGGCTTAATTCACCCCTCCACTTT
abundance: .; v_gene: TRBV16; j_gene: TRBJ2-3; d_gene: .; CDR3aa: CASSPYLDTQYF; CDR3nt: TGTGCCAGCAGCCCGTACCTGGATACGCAGTATTTT
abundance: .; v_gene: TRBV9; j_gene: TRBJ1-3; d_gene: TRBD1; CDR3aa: CASSVGTGGLGGNTIYF; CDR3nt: TGTGCCAGCAGCGTAGGGACAGGGGGCCTGGGTGGAAACACCATATATTTT
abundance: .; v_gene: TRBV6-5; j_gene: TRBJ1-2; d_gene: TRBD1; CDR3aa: CASSLTGLATYGYTF; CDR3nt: TGTGCCAGCAGTTTGACAGGGTTGGCGACTTATGGCTACACCTTC
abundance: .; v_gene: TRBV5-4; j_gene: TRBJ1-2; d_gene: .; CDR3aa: CASSLDRGGYTF; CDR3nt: TGTGCCAGCAGCTTGGACAGAGGAGGCTACACCTTC
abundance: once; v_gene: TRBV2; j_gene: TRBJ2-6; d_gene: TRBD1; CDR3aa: CASSERTGKYVLTF; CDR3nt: TGTGCCAGCAGTGAAAGGACAGGGAAGTACGTCCTGACTTTC
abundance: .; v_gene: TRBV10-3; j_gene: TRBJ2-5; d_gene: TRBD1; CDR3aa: CATRQGAGQTQYF; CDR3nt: TGTGCCACCCGACAGGGGGCGGGCCAGACCCAGTACTTC
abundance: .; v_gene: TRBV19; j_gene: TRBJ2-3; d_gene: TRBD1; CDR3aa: CASSRDRGSTDTQYF; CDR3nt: TGTGCCAGTAGCCGAGACAGGGGTAGCACAGATACGCAGTATTTT